A single sample is the source of the 7 T cell receptor beta chains below, sequenced in a study of blood T cell repertoires in COVID-19. This table comes from immunoSEQ multiplex PCR, and its TCRdb copy is limited to in-frame clones, with some not included. The data show some 210,000 clones, about 90% seen once. The specimen sequenced was peripheral blood. The receptors shown here come from a man aged 55 to 70 with COVID-19, enrolled during active disease.

The V and J genes are TRBV9 and TRBJ1-1; no definite D call. Germline V lookup: CDR1 SGDLS, CDR2 YYNGEE. CDR3 length equals 13 residues. Deletions cut 4 bases from V and 3 bases from J, with 10 bases between. DNA of the CDR3: TGTGCCAGCAGCCCAGGCGGGTACACTGAAGCTTTCTTT. Amino acids: CASSPGGYTEAFF.

In this sample, this clone turned up once. Here the CDR3 DNA reads TGCAGTGCTAGTATGTTCGGACAAGGATCCTCCTACGAGCAGTACTTC. Its protein product is CSASMFGQGSSYEQYF. This chain joins TRBV20-1 and TRBJ2-7; weak D call: TRBD1 (5 bases). This CDR3 has 16 amino acids. CDR1 and CDR2 (germline): DFQATT, SNEGSKA (reference sequence). V lost 3 bases and J lost 0, with 18 bases in between.

The chain carries TRBV30 and TRBJ1-2; TRBD1 matches 8 bases. The CDR3 length is 14 residues. Unmatched junction bases numbered 6, after V lost 1 base and J lost 5 bases. Germline loops: CDR1 GTSNPN, CDR2 SVGIG (reference sequence). CDR3 residues: CAWSGTGGPYGYTF. CDR3 DNA: TGTGCCTGGAGTGGTACAGGGGGTCCGTATGGCTACACCTTC. Variable domain in full (rest from reference TRBV30 and TRBJ1-2): SQTIHQWPATLVQPVGSPLSLECTVEGTSNPNLYWYRQAAGRGLQLLFYSVGIGQISSEVPQNLSASRPQDRQFILSSKKLLLSDSGFYLCAWSGTGGPYGYTFGSGTRLTVV.

The chain carries TRBV5-4 and TRBJ2-1, with TRBD1 as a possible D gene (6 bases). The germline V gene has CDR1 SGHNT and CDR2 YYREEE (reference sequence). The V and J ends lost 2 bases and 4 bases respectively, with 13 bases between them. The CDR3 runs 15 residues. The CDR3 sequence: CASSFPGHVYNEQFF. Here the CDR3 DNA reads TGTGCCAGCAGCTTCCCGGGACACGTATACAATGAGCAGTTCTTC.

CDR3: CASSRADRVKGYTF. The CDR3 bases are TGTGCCAGCAGCAGAGCTGACAGGGTGAAAGGCTACACCTTC. The chain has TRBV28 and TRBJ1-2; 7 bases map to TRBD1. Germline assignment: CDR1 MDHEN and CDR2 SYDVKM. CDR3 size: 14 residues. Germline trimming cut 6 bases from V and 8 bases from J; bases unmatched to any gene: 12.

The chain recombines TRBV27 with TRBJ1-5; D remains unclear. Germline V gene data show CDR1 as MNHEY and CDR2 as SMNVEV (reference sequence). V was clipped by 6 bases and J by 4 bases, with 10 bases between them. This CDR3 is built from 13 residues. The CDR3 loop reads CASSLERNQPQHF. Written as DNA, the CDR3 is TGTGCCAGCAGCCTCGAACGGAATCAGCCCCAGCATTTT.

The DNA of the CDR3 is TGTGCCAGCAGTCCCCAGGCAGGAACCTCGGGCTACACCTTC. This sequence encodes CASSPQAGTSGYTF. The V and J genes are TRBV27 and TRBJ1-2; D gene ambiguous. The CDR3 contains 14 residues. Trimming took off 5 bases at V and 8 bases at J, with 18 bases between the two ends. Looked up from germline, CDR1 is MNHEY and CDR2 is SMNVEV (reference sequence).